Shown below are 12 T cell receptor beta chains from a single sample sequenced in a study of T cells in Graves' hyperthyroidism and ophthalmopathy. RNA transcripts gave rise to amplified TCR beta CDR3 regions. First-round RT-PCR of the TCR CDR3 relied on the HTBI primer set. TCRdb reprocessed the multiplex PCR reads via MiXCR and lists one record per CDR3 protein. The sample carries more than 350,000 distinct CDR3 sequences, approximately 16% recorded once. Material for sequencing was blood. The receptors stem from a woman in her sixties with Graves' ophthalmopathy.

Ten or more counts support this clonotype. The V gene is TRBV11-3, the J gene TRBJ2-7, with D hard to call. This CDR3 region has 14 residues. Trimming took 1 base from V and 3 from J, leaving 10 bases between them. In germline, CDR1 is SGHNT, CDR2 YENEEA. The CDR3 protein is CASSLARGRYEQYF. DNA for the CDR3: TGTGCCAGCAGCTTAGCCCGCGGCCGCTACGAGCAGTACTTC.

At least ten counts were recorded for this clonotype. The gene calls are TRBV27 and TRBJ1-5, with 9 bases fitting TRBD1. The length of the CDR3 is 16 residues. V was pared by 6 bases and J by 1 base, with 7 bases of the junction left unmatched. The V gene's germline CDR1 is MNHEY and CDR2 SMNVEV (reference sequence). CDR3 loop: CASREQGAVSNQPQHF. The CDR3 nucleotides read TGTGCCAGCAGGGAACAGGGGGCGGTAAGCAATCAGCCCCAGCATTTT.

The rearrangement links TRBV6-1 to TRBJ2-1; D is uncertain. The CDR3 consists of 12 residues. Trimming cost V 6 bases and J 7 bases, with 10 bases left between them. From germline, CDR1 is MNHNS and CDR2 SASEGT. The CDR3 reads CASSRPSNEQFF. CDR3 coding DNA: TGTGCCAGCAGCCGCCCCTCGAATGAGCAGTTCTTC.

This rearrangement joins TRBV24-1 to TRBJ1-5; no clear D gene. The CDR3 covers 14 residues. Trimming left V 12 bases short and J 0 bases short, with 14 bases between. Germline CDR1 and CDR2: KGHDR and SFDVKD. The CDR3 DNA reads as TGTGCCCCTGGTTTGGCTCTTAGCAATCAGCCCCAGCATTTT. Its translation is CAPGLALSNQPQHF.

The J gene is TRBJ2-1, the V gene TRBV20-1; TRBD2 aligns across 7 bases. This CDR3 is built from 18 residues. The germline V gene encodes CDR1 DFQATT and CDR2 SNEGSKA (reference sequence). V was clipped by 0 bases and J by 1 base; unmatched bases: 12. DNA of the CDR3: TGCAGTGCTAGAGATTTTGGGGTCGCGGGAGTTTCCTACAATGAGCAGTTCTTC. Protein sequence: CSARDFGVAGVSYNEQFF.

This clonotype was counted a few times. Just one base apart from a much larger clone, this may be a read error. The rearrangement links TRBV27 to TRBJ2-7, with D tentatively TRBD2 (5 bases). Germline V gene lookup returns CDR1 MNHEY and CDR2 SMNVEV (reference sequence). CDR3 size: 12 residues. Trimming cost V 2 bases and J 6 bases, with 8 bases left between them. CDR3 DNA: TGTGCCAGCAGTTTAAGAGGGAGCGAGCAGTACTTC. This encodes CASSLRGSEQYF.

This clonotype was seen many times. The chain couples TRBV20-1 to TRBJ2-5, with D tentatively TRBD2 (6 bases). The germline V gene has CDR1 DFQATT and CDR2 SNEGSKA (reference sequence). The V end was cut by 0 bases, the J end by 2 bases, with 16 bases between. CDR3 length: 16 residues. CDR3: CSARDMGGHRQETQYF. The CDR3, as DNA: TGCAGTGCTAGAGATATGGGAGGCCATAGACAAGAGACCCAGTACTTC.

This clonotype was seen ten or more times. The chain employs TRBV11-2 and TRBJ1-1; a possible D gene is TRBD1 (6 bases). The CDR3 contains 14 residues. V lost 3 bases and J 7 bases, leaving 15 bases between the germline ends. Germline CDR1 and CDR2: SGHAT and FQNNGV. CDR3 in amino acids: CASSLRGGIFEAFF. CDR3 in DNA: TGTGCCAGCAGCTTGAGGGGGGGCATATTTGAAGCTTTCTTT. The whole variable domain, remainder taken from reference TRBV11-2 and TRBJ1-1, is EAGVAQSPRYKIIEKRQSVAFWCNPISGHATLYWYQQILGQGPKLLIQFQNNGVVDDSQLPKDRFSAERLKGVDSTLKIQPAKLEDSAVYLCASSLRGGIFEAFFGQGTRLTVV.

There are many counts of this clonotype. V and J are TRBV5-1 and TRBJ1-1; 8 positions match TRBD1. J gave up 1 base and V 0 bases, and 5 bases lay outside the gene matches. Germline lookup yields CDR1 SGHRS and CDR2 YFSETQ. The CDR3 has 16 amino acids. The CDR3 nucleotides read TGCGCCAGCAGCTTGGACACCGGGACAGGGAACACTGAAGCTTTCTTT. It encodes CASSLDTGTGNTEAFF.

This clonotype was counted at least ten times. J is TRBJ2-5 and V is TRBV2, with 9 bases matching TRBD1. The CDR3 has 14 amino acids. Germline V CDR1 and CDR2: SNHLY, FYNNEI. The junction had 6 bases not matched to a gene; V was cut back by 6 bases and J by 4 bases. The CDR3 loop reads CASRGQGVRETQYF. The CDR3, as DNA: TGTGCCAGCAGGGGACAGGGTGTTAGAGAGACCCAGTACTTC.

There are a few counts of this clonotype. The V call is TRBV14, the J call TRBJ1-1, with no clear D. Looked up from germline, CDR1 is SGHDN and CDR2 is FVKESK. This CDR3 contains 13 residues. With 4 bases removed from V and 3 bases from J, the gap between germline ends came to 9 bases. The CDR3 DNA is TGTGCCAGCAGCCTACTTACTCACACTGAAGCTTTCTTT. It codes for CASSLLTHTEAFF.

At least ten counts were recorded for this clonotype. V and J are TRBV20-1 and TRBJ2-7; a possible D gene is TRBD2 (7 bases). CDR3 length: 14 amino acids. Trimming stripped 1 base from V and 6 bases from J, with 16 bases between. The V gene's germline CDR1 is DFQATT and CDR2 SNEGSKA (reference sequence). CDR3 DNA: TGCAGTGCTAGAGTGGGGGGGGCCGGTGCCGAGCAGTACTTC. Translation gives CSARVGGAGAEQYF.